A selection of T cell receptor beta chains follows, all from one sample in a study of response to subunit inactivated influenza vaccine. One entry per CDR3 protein results from TCRdb running MiXCR on the RT-PCR reads. This sample has about 530,000 distinct CDR3 sequences, with about 11% found just once. This material consisted of PBMCs from blood, taken on the day of vaccination. The receptors originated from a man in his forties or fifties who received an inactivated influenza vaccine. Both conserved end residues are part of each CDR3. A D gene is named only where the DNA matches it firmly. For some rows the clone size is stated as once, few or many, or as a class when expanded; others skip it.

j_call d_call clone_size v_call cdr3_aa cdr3_nt
TRBJ1-5 NA few TRBV20-1 CSARESNQPQHF TGCAGTGCCAGGGAGAGTAATCAGCCCCAGCATTTT
TRBJ1-6 TRBD1 NA TRBV12-3/TRBV12-4 CASSPGDRAGNSPLHF TGTGCCAGCAGCCCCGGGGACAGGGCCGGGAATTCACCCCTCCACTTT
TRBJ1-4 NA NA TRBV10-3 CAISDSGAGEKLFF TGTGCCATCAGTGACTCGGGGGCTGGTGAAAAACTGTTTTTT
TRBJ2-7 NA NA TRBV7-7 CASSSTRAALTNEQYF TGTGCTAGCAGCTCAACCAGAGCCGCACTGACTAACGAGCAGTACTTC
TRBJ2-3 NA few TRBV20-1 CSARMRLGTDTQYF TGCAGTGCTAGAATGCGACTAGGGACAGATACGCAGTATTTT
TRBJ2-7 NA few TRBV29-1 CSVKARGHEQYF TGCAGCGTAAAGGCCAGAGGGCACGAGCAGTACTTC
TRBJ2-5 NA NA TRBV9 CASSVAPVGETQYF TGTGCCAGCAGCGTAGCCCCGGTGGGGGAGACCCAGTACTTC
TRBJ2-6 NA NA TRBV7-8 CASSLWGQRGLAGANVLTF TGTGCCAGCAGCTTATGGGGACAGCGGGGGCTTGCTGGGGCCAACGTCCTGACTTTC
TRBJ2-7 NA NA TRBV5-1 CASSEQPGHSYEQYF TGCGCCAGCAGCGAGCAGCCGGGACATTCCTACGAGCAGTACTTC
TRBJ1-5 TRBD1 few TRBV4-2 CASSQESGQGVYSNQPQHF TGTGCCAGCAGCCAAGAGAGTGGACAGGGTGTTTATAGCAATCAGCCCCAGCATTTT